The T cell receptor beta chain under discussion was sequenced for a study of T-cell reconstitution after alpha-beta-depleted transplantation in children (dated by TCRdb to about 2016). In terms of the full investigation: Using TCR repertoire profiling, the study quantitatively followed how T-cell immune reconstitution unfolded in children after TCRalphabeta/CD19-depleted allogeneic hematopoietic cell transplantation.

In its sample, this clonotype was seen a few times. Its cognate antigen has yet to be identified. Base quality data are lacking; no much larger clone is found one base away. To prepare the library, PCR was applied. The run used an Illumina HiSeq 2500. Molecular barcoding was employed in the preparation of TCR libraries, with unique molecular identifiers being used to normalize TCRbeta repertoire quantification. TCRdb took the public reads, trimmed them with fastp at Q25, ran MiXCR for clone calling and kept in-frame beta chains. Merged by CDR3 protein, the rows form single entries marked with the most common genes and DNA. The sample has 350,000 to 450,000 distinct CDR3 sequences on record, less than 15% of them singletons. The ten most abundant clones make up roughly 4.3% of the sample. The germline V gene (reference sequence) specifies DFQATT as CDR1 and SNEGSKA as CDR2. The CDR3 spans 16 residues, from the cysteine through the phenylalanine. Only the CDR3 portion is preserved as DNA: 48 bases, with reading frame beginning at the first base. Deletion took 5 bases off V and 4 bases off J, with a span of 23 bases between the germline ends.

Here the chain combines TRBV20-1 and TRBJ1-2; tentative D gene TRBD1, with 6 bases matching. Sample: PBMCs, taken from the stem cell graft. The TCR sequence derives from a human donor who donated a stem cell graft to a child with Fanconi anemia. The nucleotide sequence is TGCAGTGCTGCCCCCAGGGGCGGAGGCCCCACCTATGGCTACACCTTC. It translates to CSAAPRGGGPTYGYTF.